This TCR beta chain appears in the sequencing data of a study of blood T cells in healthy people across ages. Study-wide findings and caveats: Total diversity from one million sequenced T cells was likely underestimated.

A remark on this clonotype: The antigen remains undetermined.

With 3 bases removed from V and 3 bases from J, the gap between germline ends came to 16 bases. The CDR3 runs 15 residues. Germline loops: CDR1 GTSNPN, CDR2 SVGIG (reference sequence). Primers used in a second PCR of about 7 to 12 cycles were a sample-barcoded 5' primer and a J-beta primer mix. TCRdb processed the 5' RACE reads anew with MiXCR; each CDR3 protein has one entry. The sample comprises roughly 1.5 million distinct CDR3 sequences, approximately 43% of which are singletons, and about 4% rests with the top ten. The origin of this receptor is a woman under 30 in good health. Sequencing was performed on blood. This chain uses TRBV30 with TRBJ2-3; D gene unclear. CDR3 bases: TGTGCCTGGAGCGCTGTAGCCGCGACAACAGATACGCAGTATTTT. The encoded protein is CAWSAVAATTDTQYF.